Presented here are 3 T cell receptor beta chains from one specimen sequenced in a study of T cells in Graves' hyperthyroidism and ophthalmopathy. Authors of the study amplified TCR beta CDR3 regions from RNA transcripts. Primed by the HTBI set, a first-round RT-PCR was run on the TCR CDR3. TCRdb reprocessed the multiplex PCR reads with MiXCR, giving one entry per CDR3 protein. Of about 600,000 distinct CDR3 sequences listed, around 15% are singletons. Material for sequencing was blood. The receptors derive from a woman aged 40-49 years with Graves' ophthalmopathy.

This clonotype showed up many times. This chain links TRBV30 with TRBJ1-5; 9 nucleotides match TRBD1. Unmatched junction bases numbered 4, after V lost 4 bases and J lost 6 bases. The germline V gene has CDR1 GTSNPN and CDR2 SVGIG (reference sequence). CDR3 length: 13 amino acids. The CDR3 coding sequence is TGTGCCTGGAACACAGGGGGCCTTCAGCCCCAGCATTTT. Translated, it gives CAWNTGGLQPQHF.

This clonotype was found a few times. The chain carries TRBV10-3 and TRBJ2-1; 10 nucleotides line up with TRBD1. Germline-derived CDR1 and CDR2 are ENHRY and SYGVKD. J lost 4 bases, V lost 8 bases, and 2 bases had no gene match. The CDR3 length is 13 residues. In DNA form, the CDR3 reads TGTGCCATCGGACAGGGGGGGTACAATGAGCAGTTCTTC. Translating gives CAIGQGGYNEQFF.

At least ten counts were recorded for this clonotype. The chain links TRBV28 to TRBJ2-5, with D perhaps given as TRBD1 or TRBD2 (6 bases each). Trimming stripped 1 base from V and 5 bases from J, with 14 bases between. CDR1 MDHEN and CDR2 SYDVKM come from the germline V gene. The CDR3 consists of 15 residues. The CDR3 DNA is TGTGCCAGCAGTTTATACGACGGGGGCTGGGAGACCCAGTACTTC. Translated, it gives CASSLYDGGWETQYF.